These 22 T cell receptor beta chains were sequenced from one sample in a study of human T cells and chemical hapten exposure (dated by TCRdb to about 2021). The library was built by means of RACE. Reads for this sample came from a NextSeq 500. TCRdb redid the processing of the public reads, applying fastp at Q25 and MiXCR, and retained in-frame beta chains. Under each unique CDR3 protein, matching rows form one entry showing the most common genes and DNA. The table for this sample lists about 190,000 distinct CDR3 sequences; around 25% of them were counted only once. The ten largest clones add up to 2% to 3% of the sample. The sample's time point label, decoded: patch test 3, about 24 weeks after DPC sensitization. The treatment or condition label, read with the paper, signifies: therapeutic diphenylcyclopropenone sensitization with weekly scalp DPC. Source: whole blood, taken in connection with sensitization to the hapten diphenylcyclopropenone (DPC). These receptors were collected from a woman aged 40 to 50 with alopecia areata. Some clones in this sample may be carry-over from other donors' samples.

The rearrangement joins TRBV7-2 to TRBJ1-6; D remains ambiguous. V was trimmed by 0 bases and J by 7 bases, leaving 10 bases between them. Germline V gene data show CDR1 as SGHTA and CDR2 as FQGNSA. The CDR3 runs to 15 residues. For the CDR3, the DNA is TGTGCCAGCAGCTTAGCCGCAGTGGTGAATTCACCCCTCCACTTT. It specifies CASSLAAVVNSPLHF.

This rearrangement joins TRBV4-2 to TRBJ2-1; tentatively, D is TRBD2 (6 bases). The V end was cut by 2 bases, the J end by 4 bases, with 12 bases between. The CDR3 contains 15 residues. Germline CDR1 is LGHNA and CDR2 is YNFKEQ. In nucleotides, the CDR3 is TGTGCCAGCAGCCAATCAAGCGGGTTTTACAATGAGCAGTTCTTC. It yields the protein CASSQSSGFYNEQFF.

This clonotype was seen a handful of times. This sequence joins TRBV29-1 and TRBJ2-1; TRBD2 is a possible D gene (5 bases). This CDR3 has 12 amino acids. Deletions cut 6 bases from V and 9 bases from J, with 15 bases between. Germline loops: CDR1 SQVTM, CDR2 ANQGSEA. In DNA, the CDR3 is TGCAGCGTGCGAAACCTAGCTCCTGAGCAGTTCTTC. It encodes CSVRNLAPEQFF.

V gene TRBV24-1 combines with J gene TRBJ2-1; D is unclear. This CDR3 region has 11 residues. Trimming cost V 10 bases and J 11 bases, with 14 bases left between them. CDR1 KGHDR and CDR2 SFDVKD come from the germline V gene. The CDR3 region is CATGNDFQQFF. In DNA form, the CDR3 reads TGTGCCACGGGCAACGATTTTCAGCAGTTCTTC.

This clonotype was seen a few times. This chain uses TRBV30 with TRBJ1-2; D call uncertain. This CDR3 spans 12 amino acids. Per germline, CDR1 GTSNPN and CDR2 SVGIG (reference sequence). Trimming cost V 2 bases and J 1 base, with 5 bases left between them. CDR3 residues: CAWSIGNYGYTF. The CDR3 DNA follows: TGTGCCTGGAGTATCGGTAACTATGGCTACACCTTC.

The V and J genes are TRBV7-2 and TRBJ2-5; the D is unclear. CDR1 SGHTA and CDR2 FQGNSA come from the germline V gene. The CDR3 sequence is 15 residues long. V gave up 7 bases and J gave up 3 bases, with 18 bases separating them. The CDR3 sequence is CASTMNPGAEETQYF. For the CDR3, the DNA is TGTGCCAGCACCATGAACCCAGGAGCCGAAGAGACCCAGTACTTC.

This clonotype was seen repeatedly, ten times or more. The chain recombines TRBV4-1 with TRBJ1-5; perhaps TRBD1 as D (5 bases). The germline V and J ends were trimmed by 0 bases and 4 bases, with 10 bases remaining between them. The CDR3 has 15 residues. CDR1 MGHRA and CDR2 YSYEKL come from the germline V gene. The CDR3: CASSQDWAGNQPQHF. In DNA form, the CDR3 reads TGCGCCAGCAGCCAAGATTGGGCAGGGAATCAGCCCCAGCATTTT.

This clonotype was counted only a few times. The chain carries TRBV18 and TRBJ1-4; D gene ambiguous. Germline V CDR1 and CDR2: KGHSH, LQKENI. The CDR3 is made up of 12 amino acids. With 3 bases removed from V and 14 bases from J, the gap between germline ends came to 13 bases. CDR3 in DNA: TGTGCCAGCTCACCGGGGAGGGAGAGGCTGTTTTTT. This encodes CASSPGRERLFF.

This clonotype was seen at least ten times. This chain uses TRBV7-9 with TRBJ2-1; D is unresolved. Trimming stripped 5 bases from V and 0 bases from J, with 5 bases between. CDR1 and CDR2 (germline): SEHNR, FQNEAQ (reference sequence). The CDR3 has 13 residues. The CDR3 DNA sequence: TGTGCCAGCAGCCCTAGCTCCTACAATGAGCAGTTCTTC. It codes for CASSPSSYNEQFF.

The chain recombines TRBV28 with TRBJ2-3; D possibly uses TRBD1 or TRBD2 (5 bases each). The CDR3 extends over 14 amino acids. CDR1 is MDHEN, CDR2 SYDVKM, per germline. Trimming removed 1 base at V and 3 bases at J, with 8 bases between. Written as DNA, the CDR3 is TGTGCCAGCAGTTTATTGGGACGGACAGATACGCAGTATTTT. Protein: CASSLLGRTDTQYF.

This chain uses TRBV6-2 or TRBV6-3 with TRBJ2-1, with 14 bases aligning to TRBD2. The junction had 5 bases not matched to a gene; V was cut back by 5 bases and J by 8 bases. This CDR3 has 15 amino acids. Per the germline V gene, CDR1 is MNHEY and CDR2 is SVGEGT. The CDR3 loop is CASSLGTSGGHEQFF. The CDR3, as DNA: TGTGCCAGCAGTCTCGGGACTAGCGGGGGCCATGAGCAGTTCTTC.

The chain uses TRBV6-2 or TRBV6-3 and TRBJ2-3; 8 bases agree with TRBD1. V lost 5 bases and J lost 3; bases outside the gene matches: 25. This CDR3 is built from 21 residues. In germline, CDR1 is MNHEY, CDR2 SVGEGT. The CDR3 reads CASSGPGVMSQGASFTDTQYF. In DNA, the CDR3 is TGTGCCAGCAGTGGACCCGGGGTTATGAGCCAGGGGGCGTCCTTTACAGATACGCAGTATTTT.

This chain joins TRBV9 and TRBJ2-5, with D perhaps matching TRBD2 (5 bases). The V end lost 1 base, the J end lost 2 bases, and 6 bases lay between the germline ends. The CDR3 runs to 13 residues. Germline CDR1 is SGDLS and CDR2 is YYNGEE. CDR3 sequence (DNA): TGTGCCAGCAGCGTATGGGAGCAAGAGACCCAGTACTTC. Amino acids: CASSVWEQETQYF.

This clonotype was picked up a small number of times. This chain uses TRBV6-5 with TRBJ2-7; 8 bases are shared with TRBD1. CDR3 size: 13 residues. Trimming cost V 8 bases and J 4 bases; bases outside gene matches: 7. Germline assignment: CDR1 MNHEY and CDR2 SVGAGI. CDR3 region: CASRDRRVYEQYF. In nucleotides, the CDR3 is TGTGCCAGCCGGGACAGGCGAGTTTACGAGCAGTACTTC.

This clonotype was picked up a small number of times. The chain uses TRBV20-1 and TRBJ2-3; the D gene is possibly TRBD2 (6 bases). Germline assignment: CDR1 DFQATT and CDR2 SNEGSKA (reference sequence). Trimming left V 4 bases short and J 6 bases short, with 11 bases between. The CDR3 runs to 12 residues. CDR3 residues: CSAIRESDTQYF. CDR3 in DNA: TGCAGTGCTATTCGGGAGTCGGATACGCAGTATTTT.

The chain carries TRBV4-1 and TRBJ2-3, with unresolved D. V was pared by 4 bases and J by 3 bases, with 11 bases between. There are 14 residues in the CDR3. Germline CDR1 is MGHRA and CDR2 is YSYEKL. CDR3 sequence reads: CASSRGERTDTQYF. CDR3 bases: TGCGCCAGCAGCCGAGGAGAACGTACAGATACGCAGTATTTT.

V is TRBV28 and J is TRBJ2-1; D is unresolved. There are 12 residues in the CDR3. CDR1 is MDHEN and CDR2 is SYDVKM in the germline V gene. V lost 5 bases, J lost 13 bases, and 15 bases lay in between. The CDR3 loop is CASSAAVIHQFF. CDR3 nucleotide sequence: TGTGCCAGCAGTGCCGCGGTTATACATCAGTTCTTC.

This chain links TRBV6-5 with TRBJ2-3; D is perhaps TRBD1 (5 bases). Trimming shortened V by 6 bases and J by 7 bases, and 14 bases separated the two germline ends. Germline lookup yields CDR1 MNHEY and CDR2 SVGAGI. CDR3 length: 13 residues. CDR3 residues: CASSSGNPYTQYF. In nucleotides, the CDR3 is TGTGCCAGCAGCTCAGGGAATCCCTATACGCAGTATTTT.

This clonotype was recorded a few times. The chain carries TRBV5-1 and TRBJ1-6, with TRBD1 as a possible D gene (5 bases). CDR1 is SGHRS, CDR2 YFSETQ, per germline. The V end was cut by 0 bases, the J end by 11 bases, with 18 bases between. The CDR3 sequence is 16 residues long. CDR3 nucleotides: TGCGCCAGCAGCTTGGATCTTATCGGGGGAGAAACACCCCTCCACTTT. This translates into CASSLDLIGGETPLHF.

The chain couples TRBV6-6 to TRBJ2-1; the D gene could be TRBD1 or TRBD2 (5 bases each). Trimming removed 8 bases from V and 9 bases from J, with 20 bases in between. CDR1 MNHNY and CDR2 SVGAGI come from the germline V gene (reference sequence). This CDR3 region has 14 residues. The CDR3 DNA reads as TGTGCCAGCCGGCCCGGGACCCATAAGCGTGAGCAGTTCTTC. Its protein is CASRPGTHKREQFF.

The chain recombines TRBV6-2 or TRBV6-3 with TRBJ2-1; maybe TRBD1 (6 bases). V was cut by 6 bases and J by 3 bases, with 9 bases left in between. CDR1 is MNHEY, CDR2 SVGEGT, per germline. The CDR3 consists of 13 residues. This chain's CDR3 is CASRGADYNEQFF. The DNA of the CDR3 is TGTGCCAGCAGGGGGGCTGACTACAATGAGCAGTTCTTC.

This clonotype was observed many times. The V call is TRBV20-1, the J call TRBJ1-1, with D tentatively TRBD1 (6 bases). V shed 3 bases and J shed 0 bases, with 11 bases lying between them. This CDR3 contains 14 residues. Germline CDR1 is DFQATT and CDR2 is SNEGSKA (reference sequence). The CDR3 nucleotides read TGCAGTGCTAGGGCGACAGGAATGAACACTGAAGCTTTCTTT. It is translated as CSARATGMNTEAFF.